The present TCR beta chain was sequenced within a study of blood T cell repertoires in COVID-19. For the study at large: Italy, Spain and the United States were the sources of the convalescent and acute COVID-19 samples.

This clone is medium-sized by share. Seattle's cohort entered during active infection and was followed longitudinally. Germline CDR1 reads LNHNV; CDR2 reads YYDKDF (reference sequence). Trimming left V 6 bases short and J 9 bases short, with 9 bases between. This CDR3 spans 11 amino acids. In the authors' workflow: Using reference gene primer amplification, nucleated cell counts were estimated. Using immunoSEQ multiplex PCR, the repertoire was profiled, and TCRdb retains in-frame clones only, with some absent. That table is the source of V, J and clone size, and D and trimming were worked out from the DNA. The table lists roughly 180,000 clones, about four fifths of them singletons, with 8% to 8.5% in the top ten.

The receptor comes from a woman in her sixties or seventies with COVID-19, enrolled during active disease. V gene TRBV15 combines with J gene TRBJ1-3; D unclear. Material for sequencing was peripheral blood. CDR3 sequence reads: CATSNQFTIYF. DNA of the CDR3: TGTGCCACCAGTAACCAGTTCACCATATATTTT. The full variable domain, its missing parts supplied by reference TRBV15 and TRBJ1-3, is DAMVIQNPRYQVTQFGKPVTLSCSQTLNHNVMYWYQQKSSQAPKLLFHYYDKDFNNEADTPDNFQSRRPNTSFCFLDIRSPGLGDTAMYLCATSNQFTIYFGEGSWLTVV.